Shown below are 28 T cell receptor beta chains from a single sample sequenced in a study of cytomegalovirus exposure and HLA in healthy donors. The primer mix had 60 Vbeta and 13 Jbeta primers. The protocol was immunoSEQ multiplex PCR, while the TCRdb copy is restricted to in-frame clones and leaves out a portion. The profile shows some 120,000 clones, around 82% of them singletons. Sequenced material: PBMCs. These receptors all come from a male donor in good health and CMV-seropositive.

The chain uses TRBV4-2 and TRBJ1-3; 7 nucleotides line up with TRBD1. The ends lost 0 bases at V and 6 bases at J; junction bases unmatched: 17. The CDR3 covers 19 residues. Per the germline V gene, CDR1 is LGHNA and CDR2 is YNFKEQ. CDR3 sequence (DNA): TGTGCCAGCAGCCAAGAAGGGCCAGGACAGGCACGGGTTGAAAACACCATATATTTT. Translated, it gives CASSQEGPGQARVENTIYF.

V and J are TRBV28 and TRBJ1-2; 11 nucleotides align to TRBD1. The CDR3 is 15 residues long. V shed 5 bases, J shed 4 bases, and the junction held 6 bases outside the gene matches. The germline V gene has CDR1 MDHEN and CDR2 SYDVKM. CDR3 in amino acids: CASSPRTGGGYGYTF. The CDR3 DNA reads as TGTGCCAGCAGTCCCCGGACAGGGGGCGGCTATGGCTACACCTTC.

The V call is TRBV5-1, the J call TRBJ1-2; possibly TRBD1 for D (5 bases). Trimming removed 0 bases at V and 5 bases at J, with 11 bases between. Germline V gene lookup returns CDR1 SGHRS and CDR2 YFSETQ. This CDR3 contains 14 residues. This chain's CDR3 is CASSLVFQGYGYTF. The DNA for the CDR3 is TGCGCCAGCAGCTTGGTATTTCAGGGATATGGCTACACCTTC.

The chain uses TRBV27 and TRBJ1-1, with TRBD1 matching 12 bases. This CDR3 is 16 amino acids long. V lost 3 bases, J lost 4 bases, and 6 bases stayed unmatched. Germline loops: CDR1 MNHEY, CDR2 SMNVEV (reference sequence). CDR3 loop: CASSLAGTGGRTEAFF. DNA of the CDR3: TGTGCCAGCAGTTTGGCCGGGACAGGGGGCCGCACTGAAGCTTTCTTT.

The chain carries TRBV6-4 and TRBJ2-1; 9 bases map to TRBD2. The trim removed 6 bases at V and 3 bases at J, leaving 6 bases unmatched. Germline V gene data show CDR1 as MRHNA and CDR2 as SNTAGT. The length of the CDR3 is 15 residues. CDR3 protein: CASSILAGFYNEQFF. CDR3 DNA sequence: TGTGCCAGCAGCATTCTAGCGGGATTCTACAATGAGCAGTTCTTC.

CDR3 loop: CAWQLGQTQFF. The CDR3 DNA reads TGTGCCTGGCAACTTGGACAGACACAGTTCTTC. The gene calls are TRBV30 and TRBJ2-1; possibly TRBD1 for D (6 bases). This CDR3 is built from 11 residues. Germline V gives CDR1 GTSNPN, CDR2 SVGIG (reference sequence). With 5 bases removed from V and 13 bases from J, the gap between germline ends came to 15 bases.

V is TRBV27 and J is TRBJ2-5; D call uncertain. The DNA end is more similar to TRBJ2-7, so the J call may be wrong. Per germline, CDR1 MNHEY and CDR2 SMNVEV (reference sequence). The CDR3 consists of 13 residues. Here the CDR3 DNA reads TGTGCCAGCAGTCACCTCCCCCTCTACGAGCAGTACTTC. This codes for CASSHLPLYEQYF.

In its sample, this clone was seen once. The chain is built from TRBV19 and TRBJ2-1; 9 bases agree with TRBD2. The CDR3 consists of 14 residues. The V and J ends lost 3 bases and 6 bases, in that order; junction bases with no gene match: 3. CDR1 is LNHDA and CDR2 is SQIVND in the germline V gene (reference sequence). This CDR3 reads CASSIGGRANEQFF. CDR3 nucleotide sequence: TGTGCCAGTAGTATTGGCGGGAGGGCCAATGAGCAGTTCTTC.

J is TRBJ2-3 and V is TRBV28; 10 bases map to TRBD2. The CDR3 length is 15 residues. The trim removed 8 bases at V and 5 bases at J, leaving 10 bases unmatched. Germline V gene lookup returns CDR1 MDHEN and CDR2 SYDVKM. This chain's CDR3 is CASSLVGTSVDTQYF. CDR3 DNA: TGTGCCAGCTCCCTGGTGGGGACTAGCGTAGATACGCAGTATTTT.

This chain uses TRBV6-1 with TRBJ1-2; D gene uncertain. V lost 2 bases, J lost 8 bases, and 6 bases lay in between. The germline V gene has CDR1 MNHNS and CDR2 SASEGT. This CDR3 has 11 residues. The CDR3 reads CASSEWAGYTF. In nucleotides, the CDR3 is TGTGCCAGCAGTGAATGGGCCGGCTACACCTTC.

This clone was seen a few times. The V gene is TRBV4-3, the J gene TRBJ2-3, with TRBD1 identical over 7 bases. CDR1 and CDR2 from the germline V gene are LGHNA and YSLEER. The CDR3 length is 15 residues. Trimming removed 3 bases from V and 3 bases from J; junction bases left unmatched: 6. CDR3 in DNA: TGCGCCAGCAGCCAGGAACAGGGGTTGACAGATACGCAGTATTTT. It is translated as CASSQEQGLTDTQYF.

The V gene is TRBV6-4, the J gene TRBJ2-7; 9 positions match TRBD2. The CDR3 runs 16 residues. CDR1 is MRHNA and CDR2 is SNTAGT in the germline V gene. V lost 0 bases to trimming and J lost 2 bases; unmatched junction nucleotides: 5. CDR3 amino acids: CASSDSTAGGPYEQYF. CDR3 DNA sequence: TGTGCCAGCAGTGACTCGACTGCGGGAGGGCCCTACGAGCAGTACTTC.

In this sample, this clone turned up once. The sample holds other DNA sequences that translate to the same CDR3. The CDR3 loop reads CASSLRGTEAFF. CDR3 DNA sequence: TGTGCCAGCAGCCTCCGGGGGACTGAAGCTTTCTTT. This chain links TRBV28 with TRBJ1-1, with a tentative D call TRBD1 (5 bases). This CDR3 is 12 amino acids long. In germline, CDR1 is MDHEN, CDR2 SYDVKM. Trimming removed 6 bases from V and 5 bases from J, with 10 bases in between. The whole variable domain, remainder taken from reference TRBV28 and TRBJ1-1, is DVKVTQSSRYLVKRTGEKVFLECVQDMDHENMFWYRQDPGLGLRLIYFSYDVKMKEKGDIPEGYSVSREKKERFSLILESASTNQTSMYLCASSLRGTEAFFGQGTRLTVV.

The chain links TRBV28 to TRBJ1-3, with TRBD1 matching over 10 bases. The CDR3 spans 17 residues. The germline gives CDR1 MDHEN, CDR2 SYDVKM. J was trimmed by 2 bases and V by 1 base; bases with no gene match: 5. CDR3 sequence reads: CASSLFWDRGPGNTIYF. Written as DNA, the CDR3 is TGTGCCAGCAGTTTATTTTGGGACAGGGGACCTGGAAACACCATATATTTT. Using reference TRBV28 and TRBJ1-3 for the parts outside the CDR3, the full variable domain is DVKVTQSSRYLVKRTGEKVFLECVQDMDHENMFWYRQDPGLGLRLIYFSYDVKMKEKGDIPEGYSVSREKKERFSLILESASTNQTSMYLCASSLFWDRGPGNTIYFGEGSWLTVV.

This sequence joins TRBV7-9 and TRBJ1-5; D is undetermined. Germline CDR1 and CDR2: SEHNR and FQNEAQ (reference sequence). The germline V and J ends were trimmed by 2 bases and 7 bases, with 9 bases remaining between them. CDR3 length: 13 amino acids. CDR3 nucleotide sequence: TGTGCCAGCAGCTTACAGGAAAGCCAGCCCCAGCATTTT. It translates to CASSLQESQPQHF. The full variable domain, with the rest looked up from reference TRBV7-9 and TRBJ1-5, is DTGVSQNPRHKITKRGQNVTFRCDPISEHNRLYWYRQTLGQGPEFLTYFQNEAQLEKSRLLSDRFSAERPKGSFSTLEIQRTEQGDSAMYLCASSLQESQPQHFGDGTRLSIL.

The V call is TRBV9, the J call TRBJ1-6; D is unclear. Trimming took 4 bases from V and 0 from J, leaving 11 bases between them. Germline CDR1 and CDR2: SGDLS and YYNGEE. The CDR3 extends over 16 amino acids. The CDR3, as DNA: TGTGCCAGCAGCCCCCGGTCGAGCTCCTATAATTCACCCCTCCACTTT. This encodes CASSPRSSSYNSPLHF.

The rearrangement joins TRBV7-2 to TRBJ1-2; D unclear. Germline assignment: CDR1 SGHTA and CDR2 FQGNSA. The CDR3 has 12 residues. V gave up 5 bases and J gave up 8 bases, with 12 bases separating them. In DNA form, the CDR3 reads TGTGCCAGCAGCCCTCCAACATTCGGCTACACCTTC. Its translation: CASSPPTFGYTF.

The chain has TRBV9 and TRBJ2-3; 11 nucleotides align to TRBD2. The CDR3 has 16 amino acids. Germline CDR1 reads SGDLS; CDR2 reads YYNGEE. After removal of 4 bases from V and 5 bases from J, the junction contained 9 bases not matched to a gene. The CDR3 DNA sequence: TGTGCCAGCAGCCCTATTCTAGCGGGAGGTGAAGATACGCAGTATTTT. Translating gives CASSPILAGGEDTQYF.

This chain connects TRBV6-5 to TRBJ2-7; D remains ambiguous. Germline CDR1 is MNHEY and CDR2 is SVGAGI. The CDR3 runs 14 residues. V lost 0 bases, J lost 4 bases, and 10 bases lay in between. In DNA form, the CDR3 reads TGTGCCAGCAGTTACTCGCGATGGGCGTACGAGCAGTACTTC. As protein: CASSYSRWAYEQYF.

This chain links TRBV19 with TRBJ1-1; TRBD1 aligns across 9 bases. This CDR3 spans 17 amino acids. With 1 base clipped from V and 1 base from J, the junction kept 7 bases outside the gene matches. Germline lookup yields CDR1 LNHDA and CDR2 SQIVND (reference sequence). Here the CDR3 reads CASSIAHGTGWNTEAFF. In DNA, the CDR3 is TGTGCCAGTAGTATAGCCCACGGGACAGGGTGGAACACTGAAGCTTTCTTT.

This clone was recorded once. The chain links TRBV28 to TRBJ1-4, with a weak D call TRBD1 (5 bases). Trimming cost V 9 bases and J 5 bases, with 19 bases left between them. Germline V gene lookup returns CDR1 MDHEN and CDR2 SYDVKM. The CDR3 is 15 amino acids. CDR3 in amino acids: CASYSSPRGNEKLFF. CDR3 sequence (DNA): TGTGCCAGTTACAGCTCCCCCCGGGGGAATGAAAAACTGTTTTTT.

The V and J genes are TRBV27 and TRBJ2-7; 7 nucleotides agree with TRBD1. The V and J ends lost 5 bases and 2 bases, in that order; junction bases with no gene match: 12. Germline V gives CDR1 MNHEY, CDR2 SMNVEV (reference sequence). The CDR3 loop spans 16 amino acids. The CDR3 DNA is TGTGCCAGCAGTATACATCGGGACAGACCTACCTACGAGCAGTACTTC. Residues: CASSIHRDRPTYEQYF.

This clone was counted a few times. The rearrangement uses TRBV2 and TRBJ1-3, with a weak D call TRBD1 (6 bases). V lost 4 bases to trimming and J lost 0 bases, with 13 bases between them. The germline CDR1 and CDR2 sequences are SNHLY and FYNNEI. This CDR3 has 16 residues. The CDR3 spells CASSARTVNSGNTIYF. CDR3 nucleotides: TGTGCCAGCAGTGCCAGGACAGTAAACTCTGGAAACACCATATATTTT.

The chain joins TRBV6-1 to TRBJ2-5; 9 bases align to TRBD1. The better agreement between TRBJ2-7 and the DNA end casts doubt on the J call. The CDR3 runs to 13 residues. Germline CDR1 MNHNS, CDR2 SASEGT. The CDR3 DNA is TGTGCCAGCAGTGTCACAGGGGGCAACGAGCAGTACTTC. This sequence encodes CASSVTGGNEQYF.

This clone was recorded a few times. The chain links TRBV29-1 to TRBJ2-1; 10 nucleotides align to TRBD2. The J segment lost 5 bases and the V segment lost 7 bases, leaving 8 bases of the junction unmatched. Germline V lookup: CDR1 SQVTM, CDR2 ANQGSEA. The CDR3 extends over 14 amino acids. The CDR3 DNA follows: TGCAGCGGGAGACTAGCGGGTGGCCACAATGAGCAGTTCTTC. It specifies CSGRLAGGHNEQFF.

This chain links TRBV6-6 with TRBJ2-3, with 12 bases aligning to TRBD2. The CDR3 length is 16 residues. V dropped 2 bases and J dropped 2; count of bases not matched to a gene: 2. Germline CDR1 reads MNHNY; CDR2 reads SVGAGI (reference sequence). Here the CDR3 DNA reads TGTGCCAGCAGTTACGGACTAGCGGGGTTCACAGATACGCAGTATTTT. This encodes CASSYGLAGFTDTQYF.

The V and J genes are TRBV5-4 and TRBJ2-2, with 8 bases aligning to TRBD1. The CDR3 sequence is 15 residues long. J was trimmed by 2 bases and V by 2 bases; bases with no gene match: 2. Germline V gene data show CDR1 as SGHNT and CDR2 as YYREEE (reference sequence). This chain's CDR3 is CASSFRGLNTGELFF. The CDR3 DNA reads as TGTGCCAGCAGCTTCAGGGGGCTAAACACCGGGGAGCTGTTTTTT. The variable domain in full, with the rest retrieved from reference TRBV5-4 and TRBJ2-2, is ETGVTQSPTHLIKTRGQQVTLRCSSQSGHNTVSWYQQALGQGPQFIFQYYREEENGRGNFPPRFSGLQFPNYSSELNVNALELDDSALYLCASSFRGLNTGELFFGEGSRLTVL.

Only a few counts were recorded for this clone. J is TRBJ1-2 and V is TRBV28, with unresolved D. V dropped 5 bases and J dropped 5 bases, with 15 bases sitting between them. This CDR3 has 14 amino acids. The germline V gene has CDR1 MDHEN and CDR2 SYDVKM. The CDR3: CASSGPRRVYGYTF. The CDR3 DNA reads TGTGCCAGCAGTGGCCCCCGGCGGGTTTATGGCTACACCTTC.